A selection of T cell receptor beta chains follows, all from one sample in a study of CD8+CD57+ T cells in acquired aplastic anemia. MiXCR, applied by TCRdb to the reads, yields one record per CDR3 protein. The sample contains around 140,000 distinct CDR3 sequences, 41% of which appear only once. What was sequenced was sorted CD4+, CD8+, or CD8+CD57+ T cells (not recorded which) from PBMCs. The receptors originated from a human donor in good health, serving as a control. Each CDR3 is given with its conserved first and last residue.

v_call	j_call	cdr3_aa
TRBV19	TRBJ1-2	CASSIFRGDTNYGYTF
TRBV7-9	TRBJ2-1	CASSRDGGYEQFF
TRBV5-5	TRBJ2-3	CASSTDRGTDTQYF
TRBV20-1	TRBJ2-7	CSARDSVVTYERYF
TRBV5-1	TRBJ2-2	CASSPGQGNTGELFF
TRBV28	TRBJ2-6	CASTQPGANVLTF
TRBV20-1	TRBJ1-6	CSARDSGAISYNSPLHF
TRBV10-2	TRBJ2-3	CASSYGADTQYF
TRBV29-1	TRBJ2-6	CSVEEYAGANVLTF
TRBV6-2/TRBV6-3	TRBJ1-2	CASRIFSGGYDYTF
TRBV10-3	TRBJ1-4	CAISRGLGTNEKLFF
TRBV30	TRBJ2-3	CAWGQGHTDTQYF
TRBV6-5	TRBJ2-7	CASSRDKDYEQYF
TRBV19	TRBJ2-3	CASGQSGLDTQYF
TRBV10-2	TRBJ1-4	CASAEDRGVVKLFF
TRBV11-3	TRBJ2-3	CASSGARGPDTQYF
TRBV29-1	TRBJ1-2	CSVGTGYNYGYTF